A selection of T cell receptor beta chains follows, all from one sample in a study of regulatory T cells in long-lasting Graves disease. TCRdb recomputed calls from the multiplex PCR reads with MiXCR, one row per CDR3 protein. The sample consists of some 450,000 distinct CDR3 sequences, roughly 15% of them appearing once. These data are also associated with another study on T cells in Graves' hyperthyroidism and ophthalmopathy.

This material consisted of peripheral blood mononuclear cells (PBMCs), taken at new diagnosis, from a patient treated with antithyroid drugs. The receptors shown here come from a woman in her 30s with Graves disease. The CDR3 runs from the conserved cysteine through the conserved F or W. D genes are given only for firm matches. Only part of the rows carry a size: once, few, many, or a class if the clone is expanded.

. | TRBJ1-2 | few | TRBV4-1 | TGCGCCAGCACCTTTGGGGCACCAGCTAACTATGGCTACACCTTC | CASTFGAPANYGYTF
. | TRBJ1-1 | . | TRBV25-1 | TGTGCCAGCAGTGAATCGTGGGGTCGGGACACTGAAGCTTTCTTT | CASSESWGRDTEAFF
. | TRBJ1-5 | few | TRBV10-3 | TGTGCCACCCGGGGGCAGGGAAGCAATCAGCCCCAGCATTTT | CATRGQGSNQPQHF
. | TRBJ1-5 | many | TRBV24-1 | TGTGCCACCAGTGATAGCAATCAGCCCCAGCATTTT | CATSDSNQPQHF
TRBD2 | TRBJ2-2 | few | TRBV24-1 | TGTGCCACCAGTGATAGATCGACTAGCGGGAGGTCCGGGGAGCTGTTTTTT | CATSDRSTSGRSGELFF
. | TRBJ2-1 | . | TRBV19 | TGTGCCAGTAGTATAGGGGTCAACAATGAGCAGTTCTTC | CASSIGVNNEQFF
. | TRBJ1-1 | few | TRBV19 | TGTGCCAGTAGTATAGGTGCGGGGTGGGACACTGAAGCTTTCTTT | CASSIGAGWDTEAFF
. | TRBJ2-1 | many | TRBV5-1 | TGCGCCAGCAGCAGGGCCCCCTACAATGAGCAGTTCTTC | CASSRAPYNEQFF
. | TRBJ2-1 | many | TRBV20-1 | TGCAGTGCTAGTGTCCGCTACTCCTACAATGAGCAGTTCTTC | CSASVRYSYNEQFF
TRBD1 | TRBJ2-5 | many | TRBV10-2 | TGCGCCAGCAGTGAGTCGAAGGGACAGGGGATGGTGACCCAGTACTTC | CASSESKGQGMVTQYF
TRBD2 | TRBJ2-7 | few | TRBV5-1 | TGCGCCAGCAGCTTGGGTGGTAGCGGGAGAGTTAACGAGCAGTACTTC | CASSLGGSGRVNEQYF
TRBD2 | TRBJ2-3 | many | TRBV7-2 | TGTGCCAGCAGCTTAGGGACTAGCGGGAGCACAGATACGCAGTATTTT | CASSLGTSGSTDTQYF
TRBD1 | TRBJ2-5 | few | TRBV6-4 | TGTGCCAGCAGTAAACCCGGGACAGGGGCGGAGACCCAGTACTTC | CASSKPGTGAETQYF
. | TRBJ1-6 | many | TRBV2 | TGTGCCAGCAGGGGGGACTTTTCACCCCTCCACTTT | CASRGDFSPLHF
. | TRBJ2-7 | many | TRBV6-1 | TGTGCCAGCAGCCAGCACTCCCTCATCTCCTACGAGCAGTACTTC | CASSQHSLISYEQYF
. | TRBJ1-1 | . | TRBV7-8 | TGTGCCAGCAGCTTAGCGGTAGTGAACACTGAAGCTTTCTTT | CASSLAVVNTEAFF
. | TRBJ2-7 | . | TRBV28 | TGTGCCAGCAGCCAAGATCCCGCTACCTCCTACGAGCAGTACTTC | CASSQDPATSYEQYF
. | TRBJ2-4 | few | TRBV7-2 | TGTGCCAGCAGTCGAAGGGTACTGGGTGCCAAAAACATTCAGTACTTC | CASSRRVLGAKNIQYF
. | TRBJ1-6 | . | TRBV4-3 | TGCGCCAGCAGCCAAGGTTGGCAGGGGCATTCACCCCTCCACTTT | CASSQGWQGHSPLHF
TRBD1 | TRBJ1-1 | . | TRBV19 | TGTGCCAGTAGTATAGCAGGGGGAGGCCCTGAAGCTTTCTTT | CASSIAGGGPEAFF
. | TRBJ2-5 | once | TRBV11-2 | TGTGCCAGCAGCTCCGGGGAGACCCAGTCCTTC | CASSSGETQSF
TRBD1 | TRBJ2-7 | many | TRBV10-3 | TGTGCCTCGGTGGGGGGACAGGGTATACACGAGCAGTACTTC | CASVGGQGIHEQYF
. | TRBJ2-1 | . | TRBV27 | TGTGCCAGCAGTTTAGCCCCGACTAGGATACTTTACAATGAGCAGTTCTTC | CASSLAPTRILYNEQFF
TRBD1 | TRBJ2-7 | many | TRBV28 | TGTGCCAGCAGTTCTCCGGGGGGACAGGGGGAGGACGAGCAGTACTTC | CASSSPGGQGEDEQYF
. | TRBJ2-1 | many | TRBV18 | TGTGCCAGCTCACCTCTCTCGGGAGCCTACAATGAGCAGTTCTTC | CASSPLSGAYNEQFF
. | TRBJ2-7 | . | TRBV19 | TGTGCCAGTAGTATTCGGGGCGAGCAGTACTTC | CASSIRGEQYF
TRBD2 | TRBJ2-7 | . | TRBV6-9 | TGTGCCAGCAGTTACGCGGGAGGGGGCCTCTCCTACGAGCAGTACTTC | CASSYAGGGLSYEQYF
. | TRBJ2-7 | . | TRBV7-6 | TGTGCCAGCAGCTCCGGGATTTGGGGGCGAACCAACTACGAGCAGTACTTC | CASSSGIWGRTNYEQYF
TRBD2 | TRBJ2-1 | . | TRBV11-3 | TGTGCCAGCAGCTTATCCGGGACTAGCGGGAGCACCTACAATGAGCAGTTCTTC | CASSLSGTSGSTYNEQFF
. | TRBJ2-5 | many | TRBV2 | TGTGCCAGCAGTGAAGAGACCCAGTACTTC | CASSEETQYF
TRBD2 | TRBJ2-2 | many | TRBV24-1 | TGTGCCACCAGTGCCTCCGGGACTAGCAGACATTTGGGGGAGCTGTTTTTT | CATSASGTSRHLGELFF
. | TRBJ1-1 | few | TRBV7-2 | TGTGCCAGCAGCCACCTCCCCATGGAAGCTTTCTTT | CASSHLPMEAFF
. | TRBJ2-6 | . | TRBV6-1 | TGTGCCAGCAGGAACGGGGCCAACGTCCTGACTTTC | CASRNGANVLTF
. | TRBJ2-7 | many | TRBV20-1 | TGCAGTGCTAGGGGGCAGGCCAACTCCTACGAGCAGTACTTC | CSARGQANSYEQYF
TRBD1 | TRBJ2-5 | . | TRBV28 | TGTGCCAGCAGTTTTCCCCCCCTCAGGGGGCGACAAGAGACCCAGTACTTC | CASSFPPLRGRQETQYF
. | TRBJ2-5 | . | TRBV7-2 | TGTGCCAGCAGCAATAGTCTGGTCCAAGAGACCCAGTACTTC | CASSNSLVQETQYF